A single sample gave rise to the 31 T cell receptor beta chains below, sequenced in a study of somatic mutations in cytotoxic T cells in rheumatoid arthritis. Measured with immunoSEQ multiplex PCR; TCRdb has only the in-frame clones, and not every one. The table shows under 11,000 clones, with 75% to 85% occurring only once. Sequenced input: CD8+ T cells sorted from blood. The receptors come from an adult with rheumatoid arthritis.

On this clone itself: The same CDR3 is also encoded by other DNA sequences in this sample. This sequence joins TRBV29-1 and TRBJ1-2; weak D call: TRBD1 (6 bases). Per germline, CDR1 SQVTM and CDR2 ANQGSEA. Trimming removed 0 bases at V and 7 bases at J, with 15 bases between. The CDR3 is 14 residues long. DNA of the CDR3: TGCAGCGTTGAAGAACGGGGGGCAGGGAGTGGCTACACCTTC. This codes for CSVEERGAGSGYTF. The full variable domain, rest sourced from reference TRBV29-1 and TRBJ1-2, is SAVISQKPSRDICQRGTSLTIQCQVDSQVTMMFWYRQQPGQSLTLIATANQGSEATYESGFVIDKFPISRPNLTFSTLTVSNMSPEDSSIYLCSVEERGAGSGYTFGSGTRLTVV.

CDR3 sequence: CASSETGTAKNIQYF. The CDR3 DNA sequence: TGTGCCAGCAGCGAGACCGGGACAGCCAAAAACATTCAGTACTTC. This sequence joins TRBV28 and TRBJ2-4; D might be TRBD1 or TRBD2, each matching 5 bases. Germline V gene lookup returns CDR1 MDHEN and CDR2 SYDVKM. This CDR3 is built from 15 residues. Trimming left V 6 bases short and J 0 bases short, with 12 bases between.

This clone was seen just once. Here the CDR3 DNA reads TGTGCCAGCAGCTTCGGCAATGAGCAGTTCTTC. Its translation is CASSFGNEQFF. The gene calls are TRBV5-4 and TRBJ2-1; D remains unclear. CDR1 is SGHNT and CDR2 is YYREEE in the germline V gene (reference sequence). The CDR3 has 11 amino acids. The V end lost 2 bases, the J end lost 6 bases, and 3 bases lay between the germline ends.

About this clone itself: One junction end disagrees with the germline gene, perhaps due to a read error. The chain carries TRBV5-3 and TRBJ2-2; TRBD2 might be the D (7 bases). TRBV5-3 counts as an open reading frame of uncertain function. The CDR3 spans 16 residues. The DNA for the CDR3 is TGTGCCAGAAGCGCCCGGGGGGCTCAACGACACCGGGGAGCTGTTTTT. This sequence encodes CARSARGAQRHRGAVF.

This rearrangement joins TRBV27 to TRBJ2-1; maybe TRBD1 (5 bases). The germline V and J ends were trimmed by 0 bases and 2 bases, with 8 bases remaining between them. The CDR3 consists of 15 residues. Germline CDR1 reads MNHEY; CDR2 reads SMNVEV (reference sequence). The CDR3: CASSLSGLPYNEQFF. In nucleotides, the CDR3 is TGTGCCAGCAGTTTATCGGGGCTCCCCTACAATGAGCAGTTCTTC.

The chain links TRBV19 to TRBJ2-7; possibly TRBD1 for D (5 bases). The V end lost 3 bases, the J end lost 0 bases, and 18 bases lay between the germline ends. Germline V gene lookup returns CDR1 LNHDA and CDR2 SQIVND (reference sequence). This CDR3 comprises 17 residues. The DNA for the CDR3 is TGTGCCAGTAGTATGGGTCAGGGCATCCGCGACTCCTACGAGCAGTACTTC. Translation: CASSMGQGIRDSYEQYF.

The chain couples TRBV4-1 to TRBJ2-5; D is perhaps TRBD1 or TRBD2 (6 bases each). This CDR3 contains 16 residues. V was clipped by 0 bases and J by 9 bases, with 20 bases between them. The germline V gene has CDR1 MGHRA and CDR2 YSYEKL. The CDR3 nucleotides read TGCGCCAGCAGCCAAGATCCTGAACAGGGCGGGAAGCCCCAGTACTTC. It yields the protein CASSQDPEQGGKPQYF.

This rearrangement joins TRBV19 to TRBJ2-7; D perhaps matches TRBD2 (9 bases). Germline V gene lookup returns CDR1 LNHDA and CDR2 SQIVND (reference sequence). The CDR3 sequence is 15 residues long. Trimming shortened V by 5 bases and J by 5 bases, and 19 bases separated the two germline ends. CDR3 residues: CASSPAGGQGDEQYF. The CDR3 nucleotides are TGTGCCAGTAGTCCAGCGGGAGGACAGGGTGACGAGCAGTACTTC.

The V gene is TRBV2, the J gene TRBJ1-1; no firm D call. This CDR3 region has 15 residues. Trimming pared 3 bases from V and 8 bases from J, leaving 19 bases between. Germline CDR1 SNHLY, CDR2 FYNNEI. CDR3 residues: CASSDVEGGSGEAFF. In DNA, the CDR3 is TGTGCCAGCAGTGATGTGGAAGGAGGGAGTGGGGAAGCTTTCTTT.

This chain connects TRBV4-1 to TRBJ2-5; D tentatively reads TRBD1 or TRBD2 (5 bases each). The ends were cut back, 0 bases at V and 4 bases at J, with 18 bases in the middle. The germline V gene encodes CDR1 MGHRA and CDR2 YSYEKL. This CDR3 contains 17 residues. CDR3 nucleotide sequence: TGCGCCAGCAGCCAAGATCGCATCGGGGCAGGGAGAGAGACCCAGTACTTC. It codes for CASSQDRIGAGRETQYF.

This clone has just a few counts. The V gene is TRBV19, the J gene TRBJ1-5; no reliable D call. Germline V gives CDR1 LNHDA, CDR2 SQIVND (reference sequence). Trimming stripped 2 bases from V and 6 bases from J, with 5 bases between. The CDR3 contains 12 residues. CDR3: CASSINTQPQHF. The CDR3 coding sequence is TGTGCCAGTAGTATAAACACTCAGCCCCAGCATTTT.

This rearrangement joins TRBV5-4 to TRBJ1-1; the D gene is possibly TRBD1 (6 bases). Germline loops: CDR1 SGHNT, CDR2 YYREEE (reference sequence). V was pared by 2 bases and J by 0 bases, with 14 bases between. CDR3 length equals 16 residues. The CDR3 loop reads CASSLDLGQLNTEAFF. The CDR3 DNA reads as TGTGCCAGCAGCTTAGACTTAGGACAGCTGAACACTGAAGCTTTCTTT.

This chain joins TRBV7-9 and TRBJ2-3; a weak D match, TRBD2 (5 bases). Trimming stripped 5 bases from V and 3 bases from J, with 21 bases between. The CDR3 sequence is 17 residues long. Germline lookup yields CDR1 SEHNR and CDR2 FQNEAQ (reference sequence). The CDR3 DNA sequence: TGTGCCAGCAGCCCCAGTTGGGCTACCCCGGGGACAGATACGCAGTATTTT. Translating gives CASSPSWATPGTDTQYF.

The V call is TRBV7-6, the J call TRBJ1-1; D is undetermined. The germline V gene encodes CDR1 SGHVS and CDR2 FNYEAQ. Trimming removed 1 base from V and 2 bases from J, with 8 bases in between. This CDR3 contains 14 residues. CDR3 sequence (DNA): TGTGCCAGCAGCTTAGGGGGAATAAACACTGAAGCTTTCTTT. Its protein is CASSLGGINTEAFF. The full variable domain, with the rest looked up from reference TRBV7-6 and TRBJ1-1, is GAGVSQSPRYKVTKRGQDVALRCDPISGHVSLYWYRQALGQGPEFLTYFNYEAQQDKSGLPNDRFSAERPEGSISTLTIQRTEQRDSAMYRCASSLGGINTEAFFGQGTRLTVV.

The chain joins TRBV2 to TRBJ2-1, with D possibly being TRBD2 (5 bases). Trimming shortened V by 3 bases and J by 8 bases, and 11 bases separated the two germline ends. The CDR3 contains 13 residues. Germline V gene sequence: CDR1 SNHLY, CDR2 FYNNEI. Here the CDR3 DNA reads TGTGCCAGCAGTGAGGGAGCTTGGGATGAGCAGTTCTTC. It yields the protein CASSEGAWDEQFF.

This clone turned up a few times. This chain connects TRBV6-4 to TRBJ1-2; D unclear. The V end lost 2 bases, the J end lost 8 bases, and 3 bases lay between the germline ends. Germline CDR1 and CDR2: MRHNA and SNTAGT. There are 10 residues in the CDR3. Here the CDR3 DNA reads TGTGCCAGCAGTGACCAAGGCTACACCTTC. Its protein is CASSDQGYTF.

CDR3 nucleotide sequence: TGCGCCAGCAGCCAAGATCGAGCGGGGGGGCCTATAGATACGCAGTATTTT. It translates to CASSQDRAGGPIDTQYF. The chain employs TRBV4-3 and TRBJ2-3; 10 bases map to TRBD2. The ends lost 0 bases at V and 5 bases at J; junction bases unmatched: 8. The CDR3 is made up of 17 amino acids. The germline V gene has CDR1 LGHNA and CDR2 YSLEER.

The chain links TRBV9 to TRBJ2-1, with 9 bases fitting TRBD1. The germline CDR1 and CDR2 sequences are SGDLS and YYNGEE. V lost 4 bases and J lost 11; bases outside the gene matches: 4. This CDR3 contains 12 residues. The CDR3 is CASSTGTGKQFF. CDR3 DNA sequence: TGTGCCAGCAGCACCGGGACAGGGAAGCAGTTCTTC.

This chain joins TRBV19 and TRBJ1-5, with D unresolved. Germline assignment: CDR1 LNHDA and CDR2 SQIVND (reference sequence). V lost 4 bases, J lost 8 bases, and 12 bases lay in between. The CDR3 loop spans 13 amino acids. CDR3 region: CASSSRSMEPQHF. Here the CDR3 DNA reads TGTGCCAGTAGTAGTAGGTCAATGGAGCCCCAGCATTTT.

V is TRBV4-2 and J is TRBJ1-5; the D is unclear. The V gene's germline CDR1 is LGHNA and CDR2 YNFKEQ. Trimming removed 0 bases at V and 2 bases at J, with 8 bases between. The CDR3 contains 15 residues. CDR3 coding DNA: TGTGCCAGCAGCCAAGAGAGATTGGGCAATCAGCCCCAGCATTTT. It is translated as CASSQERLGNQPQHF.

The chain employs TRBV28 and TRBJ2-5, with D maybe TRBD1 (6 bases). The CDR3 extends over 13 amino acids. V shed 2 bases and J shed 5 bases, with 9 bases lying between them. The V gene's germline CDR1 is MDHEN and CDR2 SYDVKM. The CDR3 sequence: CASSLGGPETQYF. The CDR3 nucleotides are TGTGCCAGCAGTTTAGGGGGCCCCGAGACCCAGTACTTC. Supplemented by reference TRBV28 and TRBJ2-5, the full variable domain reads DVKVTQSSRYLVKRTGEKVFLECVQDMDHENMFWYRQDPGLGLRLIYFSYDVKMKEKGDIPEGYSVSREKKERFSLILESASTNQTSMYLCASSLGGPETQYFGPGTRLLVL.

CDR3 amino acids: CASSLESGAGELFF. The CDR3 nucleotides are TGTGCCAGCAGCTTAGAGTCAGGGGCCGGGGAGCTGTTTTTT. The chain employs TRBV11-2 and TRBJ2-2, with D perhaps matching TRBD1 (6 bases). CDR3 length equals 14 residues. The germline gives CDR1 SGHAT, CDR2 FQNNGV. The V end lost 0 bases, the J end lost 6 bases, and 8 bases lay between the germline ends.

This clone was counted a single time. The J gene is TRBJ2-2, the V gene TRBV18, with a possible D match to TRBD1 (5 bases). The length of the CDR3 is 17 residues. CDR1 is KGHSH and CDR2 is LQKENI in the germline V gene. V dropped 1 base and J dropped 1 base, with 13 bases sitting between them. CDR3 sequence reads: CASSPLPQGRNTGELFF. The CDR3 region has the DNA TGTGCCAGCTCACCACTACCTCAGGGAAGGAACACCGGGGAGCTGTTTTTT.

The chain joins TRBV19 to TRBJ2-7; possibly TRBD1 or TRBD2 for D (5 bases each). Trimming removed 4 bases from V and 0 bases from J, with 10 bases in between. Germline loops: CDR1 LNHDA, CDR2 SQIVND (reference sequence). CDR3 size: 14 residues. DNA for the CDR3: TGTGCCAGTAGTAACACGGGGACCTCCTACGAGCAGTACTTC. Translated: CASSNTGTSYEQYF. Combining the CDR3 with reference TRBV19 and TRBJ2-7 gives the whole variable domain DGGITQSPKYLFRKEGQNVTLSCEQNLNHDAMYWYRQDPGQGLRLIYYSQIVNDFQKGDIAEGYSVSREKKESFPLTVTSAQKNPTAFYLCASSNTGTSYEQYFGPGTRLTVT.

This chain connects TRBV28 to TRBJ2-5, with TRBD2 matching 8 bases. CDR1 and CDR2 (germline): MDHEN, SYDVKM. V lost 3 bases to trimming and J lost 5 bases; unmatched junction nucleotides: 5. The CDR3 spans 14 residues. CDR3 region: CASSFRGGPETQYF. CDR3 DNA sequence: TGTGCCAGCAGTTTCCGCGGGGGGCCGGAGACCCAGTACTTC.

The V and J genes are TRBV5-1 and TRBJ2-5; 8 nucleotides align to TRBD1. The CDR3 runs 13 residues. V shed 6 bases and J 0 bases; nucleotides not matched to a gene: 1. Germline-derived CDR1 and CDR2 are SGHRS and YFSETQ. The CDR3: CASKTGDQETQYF. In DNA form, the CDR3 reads TGCGCCAGCAAGACAGGGGACCAAGAGACCCAGTACTTC.

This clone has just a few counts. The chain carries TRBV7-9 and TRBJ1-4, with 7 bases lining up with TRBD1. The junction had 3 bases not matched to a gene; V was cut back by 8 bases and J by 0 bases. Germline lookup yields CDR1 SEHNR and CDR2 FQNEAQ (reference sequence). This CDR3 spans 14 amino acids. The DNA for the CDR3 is TGTGCCAGCCGCAGGGGGACAACTAATGAAAAACTGTTTTTT. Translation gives CASRRGTTNEKLFF.

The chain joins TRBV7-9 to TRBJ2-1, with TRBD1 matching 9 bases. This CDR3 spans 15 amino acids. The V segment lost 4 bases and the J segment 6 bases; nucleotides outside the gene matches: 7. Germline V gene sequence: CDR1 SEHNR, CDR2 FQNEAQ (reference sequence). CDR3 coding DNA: TGTGCCAGCAGCTCGACAGGGGGTATCCTCAATGAGCAGTTCTTC. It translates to CASSSTGGILNEQFF.

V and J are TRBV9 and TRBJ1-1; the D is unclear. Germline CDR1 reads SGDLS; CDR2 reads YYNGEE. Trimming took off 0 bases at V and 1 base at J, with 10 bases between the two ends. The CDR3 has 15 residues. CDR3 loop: CASSVVLATNTEAFF. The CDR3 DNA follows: TGTGCCAGCAGCGTAGTATTGGCAACGAACACTGAAGCTTTCTTT. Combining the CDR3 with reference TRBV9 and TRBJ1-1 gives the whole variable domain DSGVTQTPKHLITATGQRVTLRCSPRSGDLSVYWYQQSLDQGLQFLIQYYNGEERAKGNILERFSAQQFPDLHSELNLSSLELGDSALYFCASSVVLATNTEAFFGQGTRLTVV.

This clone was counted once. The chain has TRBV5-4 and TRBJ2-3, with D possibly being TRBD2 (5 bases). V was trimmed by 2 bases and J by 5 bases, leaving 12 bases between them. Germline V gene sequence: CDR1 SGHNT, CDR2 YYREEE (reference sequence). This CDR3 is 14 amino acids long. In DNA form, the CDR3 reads TGTGCCAGCAGCTTCGGCTCGGAGGAAGATACGCAGTATTTT. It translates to CASSFGSEEDTQYF. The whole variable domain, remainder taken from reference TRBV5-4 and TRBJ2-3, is ETGVTQSPTHLIKTRGQQVTLRCSSQSGHNTVSWYQQALGQGPQFIFQYYREEENGRGNFPPRFSGLQFPNYSSELNVNALELDDSALYLCASSFGSEEDTQYFGPGTRLTVL.

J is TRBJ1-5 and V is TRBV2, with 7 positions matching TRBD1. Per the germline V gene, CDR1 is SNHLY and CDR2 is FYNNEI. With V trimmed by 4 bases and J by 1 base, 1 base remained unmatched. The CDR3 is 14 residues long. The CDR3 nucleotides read TGTGCCAGCAGTGGACAGGGAAGCAATCAGCCCCAGCATTTT. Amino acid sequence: CASSGQGSNQPQHF.